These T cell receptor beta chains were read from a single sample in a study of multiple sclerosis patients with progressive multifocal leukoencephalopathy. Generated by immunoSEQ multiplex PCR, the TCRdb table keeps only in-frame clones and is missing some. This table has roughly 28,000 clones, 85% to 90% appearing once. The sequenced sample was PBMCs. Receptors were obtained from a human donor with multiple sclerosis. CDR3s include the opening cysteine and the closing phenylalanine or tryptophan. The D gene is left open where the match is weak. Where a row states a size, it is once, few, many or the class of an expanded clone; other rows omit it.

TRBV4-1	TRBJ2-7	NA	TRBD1	CASSQQGGQGLYEQYF
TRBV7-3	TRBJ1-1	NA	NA	CASSLGMNTEAFF
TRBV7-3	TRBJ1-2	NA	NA	CASRDLARTAPTNYGYTF
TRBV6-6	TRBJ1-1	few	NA	CASSYLGPLGEAFF
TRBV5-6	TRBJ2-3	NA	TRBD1	CASSDRGRTDTQYF
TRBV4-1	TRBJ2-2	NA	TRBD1	CASSPKQGTNTGELFF
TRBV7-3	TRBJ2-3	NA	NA	CASSYRTSTDTQYF
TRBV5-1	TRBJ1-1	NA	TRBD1	CASSLDRGRTEAFF
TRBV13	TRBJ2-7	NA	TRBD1	CASSLPGTGSEQYF
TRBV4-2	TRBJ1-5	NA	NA	CASSHGREGQPQHF
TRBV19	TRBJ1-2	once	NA	CASKEGSYGYTF
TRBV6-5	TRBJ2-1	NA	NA	CASSYDRGYNEQFF
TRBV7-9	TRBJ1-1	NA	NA	CASSLAYLNTEAFF
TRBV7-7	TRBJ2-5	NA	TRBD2	CASSLQLTSGGAGETQYF
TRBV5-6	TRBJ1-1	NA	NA	CASSRAGTGNTEAFF
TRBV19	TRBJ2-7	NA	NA	CASTRIGGEYEQYF
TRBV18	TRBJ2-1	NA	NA	CASSPPSVVAGAYNEQFF
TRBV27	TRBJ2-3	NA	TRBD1	CASSSGQGATQYF
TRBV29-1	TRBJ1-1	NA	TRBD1	CSGGQGNTEAFF
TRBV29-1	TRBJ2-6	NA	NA	CSVVDPRTAGANVLTF
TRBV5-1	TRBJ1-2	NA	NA	CASSPGMGMVGYTF
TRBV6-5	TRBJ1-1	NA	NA	CASSYVSGGVTEAFF
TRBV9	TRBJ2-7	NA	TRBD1	CASSSGTVPYEQYF
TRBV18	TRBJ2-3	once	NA	CASSLRDVDTQYF